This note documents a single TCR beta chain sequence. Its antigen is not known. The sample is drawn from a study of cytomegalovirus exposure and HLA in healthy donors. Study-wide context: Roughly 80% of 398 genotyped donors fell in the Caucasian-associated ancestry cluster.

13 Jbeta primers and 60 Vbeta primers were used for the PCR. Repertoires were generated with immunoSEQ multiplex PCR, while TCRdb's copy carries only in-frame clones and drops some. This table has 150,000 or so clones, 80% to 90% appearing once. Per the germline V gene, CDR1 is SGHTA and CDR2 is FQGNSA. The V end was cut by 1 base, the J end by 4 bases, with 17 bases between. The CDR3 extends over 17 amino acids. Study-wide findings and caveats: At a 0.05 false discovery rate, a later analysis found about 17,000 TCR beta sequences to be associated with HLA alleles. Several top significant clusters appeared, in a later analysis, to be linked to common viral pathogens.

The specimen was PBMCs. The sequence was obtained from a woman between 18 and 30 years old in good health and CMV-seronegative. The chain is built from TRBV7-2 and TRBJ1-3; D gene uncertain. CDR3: CASSLDAGFSGGNTIYF. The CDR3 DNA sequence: TGTGCCAGCAGCTTAGATGCGGGGTTTTCGGGAGGAAACACCATATATTTT. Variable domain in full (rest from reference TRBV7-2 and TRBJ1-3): GAGVSQSPSNKVTEKGKDVELRCDPISGHTALYWYRQSLGQGLEFLIYFQGNSAPDKSGLPSDRFSAERTGGSVSTLTIQRTQQEDSAVYLCASSLDAGFSGGNTIYFGEGSWLTVV.